This T cell receptor (beta chain) was identified during a study of naive and memory T cell subsets. Both TRBC1 and TRBC2 were covered by a beta constant-region primer of two equimolar oligonucleotides. The cDNA 3' end received a ligated single-stranded oligonucleotide carrying the SP2 primer and a 12-nucleotide UMI. Ligated cDNA was amplified by four rounds of PCR with nested alpha and beta constant-region primers and SP2. A single record per CDR3 protein comes from TCRdb applying MiXCR to the UMI-ligation and nested PCR reads. The sample carries about 21,000 distinct CDR3 sequences, 9.5% to 12% recorded once. This clonotype was observed a handful of times. Its antigen is unidentified. This CDR3 region has 15 residues. CDR1 and CDR2 from the germline V gene are MGHRA and YSYEKL. Germline trimming cut 3 bases from V and 3 bases from J; bases unmatched to any gene: 5. Study-level points and caveats: Naive and memory subsets had different power law exponents for TCR abundance. Gini index rose across naive, CM, EM and EMRA in CD4 and CD8.

J is TRBJ1-5 and V is TRBV4-1; TRBD1 aligns across 7 bases. The sequenced sample was central memory CD8+ T cells from blood. This receptor was obtained from a human donor in good health. CDR3 nucleotide sequence: TGCGCCAGCAGCCAGTGGGACAGCTCCAATCAGCCCCAGCATTTT. Protein sequence: CASSQWDSSNQPQHF.